Detailed here is one TCR beta chain. This same CDR3 is encoded by further DNA sequences in the sample. As originally analysed: Amplification of reference gene primers provided the estimated nucleated cell counts. Sequencing used immunoSEQ multiplex PCR; TCRdb keeps in-frame clones, though not all of them. V and J calls plus clone size are reproduced from that table; the DNA served to infer D and trimming. Of 200,000 to 300,000 clones in the sample, 86% are singletons; the top ten hold about 1.7%. Participants' own reports of clinical history determined their cohort assignment. The germline V and J ends were trimmed by 11 bases and 6 bases, with 13 bases remaining between them. This CDR3 is 12 amino acids long. Germline CDR1 and CDR2: LGHDT and YNNKEL (reference sequence). This sample stems from a study of blood T cell repertoires in COVID-19. In the study overall: Sites in the United States, Italy and Spain provided acute and convalescent COVID-19 samples. T cells, B-cell-depleted T cells, or PBMCs provided the cDNA or gDNA that served as material.

The source is a man between 35 and 55 years old who had recovered from COVID-19. The gene calls are TRBV3-1 (or the pseudogene TRBV3-2) and TRBJ2-2, with D possibly matching TRBD2 (7 bases). Material: PBMCs or T cells enriched from blood (not recorded which). In nucleotides, the CDR3 is TGTGCCTCGAGGGGGGGGCCCGGGGAGCTGTTTTTT. Amino acids: CASRGGPGELFF.